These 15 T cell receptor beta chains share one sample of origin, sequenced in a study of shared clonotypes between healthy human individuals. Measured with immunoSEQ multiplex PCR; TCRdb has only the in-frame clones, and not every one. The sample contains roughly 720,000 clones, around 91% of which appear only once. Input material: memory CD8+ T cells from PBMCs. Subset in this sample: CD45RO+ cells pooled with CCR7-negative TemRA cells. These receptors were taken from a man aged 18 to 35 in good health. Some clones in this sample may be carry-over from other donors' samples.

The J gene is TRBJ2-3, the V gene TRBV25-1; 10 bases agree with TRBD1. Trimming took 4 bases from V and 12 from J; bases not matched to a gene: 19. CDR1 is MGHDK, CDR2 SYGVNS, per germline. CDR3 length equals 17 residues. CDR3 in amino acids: CASSGYKRDRGTYGQYF. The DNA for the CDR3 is TGTGCCAGCAGTGGTTATAAACGGGACAGGGGAACATACGGCCAGTATTTT.

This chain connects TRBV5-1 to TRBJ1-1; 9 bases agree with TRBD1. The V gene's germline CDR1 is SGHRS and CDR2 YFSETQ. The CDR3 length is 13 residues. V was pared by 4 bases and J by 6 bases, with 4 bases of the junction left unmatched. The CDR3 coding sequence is TGCGCCAGCAGCCCCGGGACAGGGCCTGAAGCTTTCTTT. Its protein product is CASSPGTGPEAFF.

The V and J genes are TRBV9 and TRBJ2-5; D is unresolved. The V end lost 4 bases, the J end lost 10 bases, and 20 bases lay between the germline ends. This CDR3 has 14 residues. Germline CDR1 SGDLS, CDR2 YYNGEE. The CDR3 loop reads CASSQSRWGLDQYF. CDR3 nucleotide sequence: TGTGCCAGCAGCCAAAGCCGATGGGGTTTGGACCAGTACTTC.

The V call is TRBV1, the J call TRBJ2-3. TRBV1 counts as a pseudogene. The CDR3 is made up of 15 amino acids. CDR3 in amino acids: CTSSQDPRGQDTQYF. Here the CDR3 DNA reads TGCACCAGCAGCCAAGACCCCCGGGGGCAAGATACGCAGTATTTT.

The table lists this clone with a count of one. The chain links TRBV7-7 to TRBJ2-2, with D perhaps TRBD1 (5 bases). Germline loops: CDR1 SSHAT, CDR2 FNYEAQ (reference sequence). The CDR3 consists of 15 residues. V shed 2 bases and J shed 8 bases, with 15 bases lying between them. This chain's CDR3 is CASSLSGHRGGELFF. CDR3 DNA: TGTGCCAGCAGCTTATCAGGGCACCGTGGAGGGGAGCTGTTTTTT.

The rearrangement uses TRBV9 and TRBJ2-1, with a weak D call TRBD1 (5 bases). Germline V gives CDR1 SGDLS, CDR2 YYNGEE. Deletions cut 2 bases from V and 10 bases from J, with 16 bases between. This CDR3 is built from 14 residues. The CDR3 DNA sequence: TGTGCCAGCAGCGTTTACCCAGGGTGGGGAGAGCAGTTCTTC. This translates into CASSVYPGWGEQFF.

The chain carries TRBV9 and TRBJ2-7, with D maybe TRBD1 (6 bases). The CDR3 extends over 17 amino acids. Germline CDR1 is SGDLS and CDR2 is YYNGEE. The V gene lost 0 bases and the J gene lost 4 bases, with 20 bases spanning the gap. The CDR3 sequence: CASSVGRSMEQGYEQYF. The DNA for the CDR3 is TGTGCCAGCAGCGTAGGTAGGTCGATGGAGCAGGGGTACGAGCAGTACTTC.

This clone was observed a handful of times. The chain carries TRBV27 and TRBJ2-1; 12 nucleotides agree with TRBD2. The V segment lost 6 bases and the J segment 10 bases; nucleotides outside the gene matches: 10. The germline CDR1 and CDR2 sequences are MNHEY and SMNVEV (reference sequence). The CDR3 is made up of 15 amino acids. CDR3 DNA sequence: TGTGCCAGCAGGCCCACTAGCGGGAGGACGGTGGAGCAGTTCTTC. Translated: CASRPTSGRTVEQFF.

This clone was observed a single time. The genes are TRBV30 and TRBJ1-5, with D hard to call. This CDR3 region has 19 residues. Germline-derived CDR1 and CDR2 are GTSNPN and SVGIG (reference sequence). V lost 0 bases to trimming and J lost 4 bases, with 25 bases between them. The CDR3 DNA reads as TGTGCCTGGAGTGTCGGCTCATTGCTCACGACCGGTGGGAATCAGCCCCAGCATTTT. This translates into CAWSVGSLLTTGGNQPQHF. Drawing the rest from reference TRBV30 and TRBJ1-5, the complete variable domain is SQTIHQWPATLVQPVGSPLSLECTVEGTSNPNLYWYRQAAGRGLQLLFYSVGIGQISSEVPQNLSASRPQDRQFILSSKKLLLSDSGFYLCAWSVGSLLTTGGNQPQHFGDGTRLSIL.

Here the CDR3 DNA reads TGTGCCAGCAGTTCGCTAGCGGGGGCCCAAGAGACCCAGTACTTC. It encodes CASSSLAGAQETQYF. V usage is TRBV27 and J usage is TRBJ2-5, with 10 bases that match TRBD2. Trimming cost V 4 bases and J 1 base; bases outside gene matches: 3. CDR3 length equals 15 residues. The V gene's germline CDR1 is MNHEY and CDR2 SMNVEV (reference sequence).

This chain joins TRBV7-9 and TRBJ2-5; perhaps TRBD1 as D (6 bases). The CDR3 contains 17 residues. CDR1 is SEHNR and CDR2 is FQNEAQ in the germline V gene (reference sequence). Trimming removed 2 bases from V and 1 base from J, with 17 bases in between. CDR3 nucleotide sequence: TGTGCCAGCAGCTTACCGAAACTAAACAGGGTCCAAGAGACCCAGTACTTC. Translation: CASSLPKLNRVQETQYF. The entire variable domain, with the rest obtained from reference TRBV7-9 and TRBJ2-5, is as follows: DTGVSQNPRHKITKRGQNVTFRCDPISEHNRLYWYRQTLGQGPEFLTYFQNEAQLEKSRLLSDRFSAERPKGSFSTLEIQRTEQGDSAMYLCASSLPKLNRVQETQYFGPGTRLLVL.

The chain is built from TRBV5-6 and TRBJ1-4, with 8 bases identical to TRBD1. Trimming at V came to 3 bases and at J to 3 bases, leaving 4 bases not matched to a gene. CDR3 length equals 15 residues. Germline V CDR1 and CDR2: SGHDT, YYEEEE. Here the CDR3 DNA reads TGTGCCAGCAGCTCGGCAGGGGGCCCTAATGAAAAACTGTTTTTT. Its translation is CASSSAGGPNEKLFF.

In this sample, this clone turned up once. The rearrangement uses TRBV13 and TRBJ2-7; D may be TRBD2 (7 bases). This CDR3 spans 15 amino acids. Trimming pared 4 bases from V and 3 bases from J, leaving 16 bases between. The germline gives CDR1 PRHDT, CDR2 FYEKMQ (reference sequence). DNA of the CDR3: TGTGCCAGCAGCTCCCCAGGCGGGGGCAGCTACGAGCAGTACTTC. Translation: CASSSPGGGSYEQYF.

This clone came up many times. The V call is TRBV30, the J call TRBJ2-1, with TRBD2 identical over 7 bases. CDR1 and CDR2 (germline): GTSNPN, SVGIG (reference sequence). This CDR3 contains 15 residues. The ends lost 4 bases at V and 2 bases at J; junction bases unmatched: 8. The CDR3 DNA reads TGTGCCTGGAACGGAGGGAGGGGACCCTACAATGAGCAGTTCTTC. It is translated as CAWNGGRGPYNEQFF. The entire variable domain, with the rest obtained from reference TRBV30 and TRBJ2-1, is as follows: SQTIHQWPATLVQPVGSPLSLECTVEGTSNPNLYWYRQAAGRGLQLLFYSVGIGQISSEVPQNLSASRPQDRQFILSSKKLLLSDSGFYLCAWNGGRGPYNEQFFGPGTRLTVL.

The CDR3 DNA sequence: TGTGCCAGCAGTTACTCGAACCTAGAAGCTTTCTTT. This codes for CASSYSNLEAFF. The rearrangement links TRBV6-5 to TRBJ1-1, with no clear D. V gave up 0 bases and J gave up 8 bases, with 7 bases separating them. The CDR3 runs 12 residues. Germline CDR1 is MNHEY and CDR2 is SVGAGI.